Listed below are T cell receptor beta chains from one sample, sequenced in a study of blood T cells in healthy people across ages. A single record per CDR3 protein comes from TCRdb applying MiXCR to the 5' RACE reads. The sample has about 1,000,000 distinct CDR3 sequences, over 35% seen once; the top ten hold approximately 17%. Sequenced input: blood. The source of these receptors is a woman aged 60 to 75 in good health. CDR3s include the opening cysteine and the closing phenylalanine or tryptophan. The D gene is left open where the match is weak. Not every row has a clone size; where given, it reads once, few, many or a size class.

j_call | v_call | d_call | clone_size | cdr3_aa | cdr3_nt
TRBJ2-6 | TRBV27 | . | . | CASSLSVGSSGANVLTF | TGTGCCAGCAGCCTCAGTGTGGGGAGCTCTGGGGCCAACGTCCTGACTTTC
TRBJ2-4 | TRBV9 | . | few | CASSAAGSGKNIQYF | TGTGCCAGCAGCGCTGCAGGGTCAGGCAAAAACATTCAGTACTTC
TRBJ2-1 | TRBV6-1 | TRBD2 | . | CASSGPLAGFYNEQFF | TGTGCCAGCAGTGGACCTCTAGCGGGATTCTACAATGAGCAGTTCTTC
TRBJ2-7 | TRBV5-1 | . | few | CASSLHPLQTGSVSEQYF | TGCGCCAGCAGCTTACACCCTTTACAGACGGGCAGCGTCTCCGAGCAGTACTTC
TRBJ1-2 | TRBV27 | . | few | CASSFAWRTDGYTF | TGTGCCAGCAGTTTTGCGTGGAGGACGGATGGCTACACCTTC
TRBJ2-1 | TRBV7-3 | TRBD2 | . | CASSHGRAGDLYNEQFF | TGTGCCAGCAGCCACGGACGAGCGGGAGATTTGTACAATGAGCAGTTCTTC
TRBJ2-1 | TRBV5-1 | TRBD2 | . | CASSLAGLAGTNEQFF | TGCGCCAGCAGCTTGGCCGGGCTAGCGGGGACCAATGAGCAGTTCTTC
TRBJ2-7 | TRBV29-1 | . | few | CSVEGQTGISSYNEQYF | TGCAGCGTTGAGGGGCAAACAGGGATTTCATCCTACAATGAGCAGTACTTC
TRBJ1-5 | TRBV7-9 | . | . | CASSPLPNQPQHF | TGTGCCAGCAGCCCCCTCCCAAATCAGCCCCAGCATTTT
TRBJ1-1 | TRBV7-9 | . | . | CTVGEAFF | TGTACTGTGGGCGAGGCTTTCTTT
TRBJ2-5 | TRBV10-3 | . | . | CAISEQGLETQYF | TGTGCCATCAGTGAGCAGGGTTTGGAGACCCAGTACTTC
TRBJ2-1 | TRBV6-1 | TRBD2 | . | CASRRTSGSDEQFF | TGTGCCAGCAGGCGGACTAGCGGGAGCGATGAGCAGTTCTTC
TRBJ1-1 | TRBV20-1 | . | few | CSARDWGGSGTEAFF | TGCAGTGCTAGAGATTGGGGGGGCTCGGGCACTGAAGCTTTCTTT
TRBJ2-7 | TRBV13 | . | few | CASSLRTSTYEQYF | TGTGCCAGCAGCTTGAGGACTTCCACCTACGAGCAGTACTTC
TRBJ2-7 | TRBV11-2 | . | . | CASSLDQQTTKRYF | TGTGCCAGCAGCTTAGATCAACAGACTACCAAGAGGTACTTC
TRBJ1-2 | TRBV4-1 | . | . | CASSQGSVRDYGYTF | TGCGCCAGCAGCCAAGGCTCGGTTAGGGATTATGGCTACACCTTC
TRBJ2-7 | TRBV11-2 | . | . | CASSGPASYEQYF | TGTGCCAGCAGCGGCCCTGCCTCCTACGAGCAGTACTTC
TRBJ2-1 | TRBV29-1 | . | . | CSVGGRAANEQFF | TGCAGCGTTGGAGGCCGGGCCGCTAATGAGCAGTTCTTC
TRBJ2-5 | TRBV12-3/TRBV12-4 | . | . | CASSLRYGTETQYF | TGTGCCAGCAGTTTACGGTACGGCACAGAGACCCAGTACTTC
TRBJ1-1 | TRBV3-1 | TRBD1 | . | CASSQLGQGTEAFF | TGTGCCAGCAGCCAACTCGGACAGGGCACTGAAGCTTTCTTT
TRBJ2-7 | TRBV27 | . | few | CASSPSGGALYEQYF | TGTGCCAGCAGTCCCTCAGGGGGGGCACTCTACGAGCAGTACTTC
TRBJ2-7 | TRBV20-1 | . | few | CSAATPNEQYF | TGCAGTGCTGCCACACCCAACGAGCAGTACTTC
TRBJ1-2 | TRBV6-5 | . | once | CASRLDNYGYTF | TGCGCCAGCAGGCTAGATAACTATGGCTACACCTTC
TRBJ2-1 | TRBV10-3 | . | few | CAIKGETEQFF | TGTGCCATCAAGGGGGAGACAGAGCAGTTCTTC
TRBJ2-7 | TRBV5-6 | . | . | CASSSLGSEQYF | TGTGCCAGCAGCTCCCTTGGCAGCGAGCAGTACTTC
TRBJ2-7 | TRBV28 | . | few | CATQWQQYEQYF | TGTGCCACGCAGTGGCAGCAATACGAGCAGTACTTC
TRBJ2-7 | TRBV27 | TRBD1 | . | CASRQGTEIYEQYF | TGTGCCAGCAGACAGGGGACAGAGATTTACGAGCAGTACTTC
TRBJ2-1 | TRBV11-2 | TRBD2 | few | CASSLSGPASTSGRLRDEQFF | TGTGCCAGCAGCTTAAGTGGTCCCGCGAGTACTAGCGGGAGACTGAGGGATGAGCAGTTCTTC
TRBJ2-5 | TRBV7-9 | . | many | CASSSETQYF | TGTGCCAGCAGCTCGGAGACCCAGTACTTC
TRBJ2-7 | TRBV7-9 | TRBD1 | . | CASSLEGQGNEQYF | TGTGCCAGCAGCTTAGAAGGACAGGGGAACGAGCAGTACTTC
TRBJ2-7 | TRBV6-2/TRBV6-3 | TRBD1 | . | CASSTDRGSTYEQYF | TGTGCCAGCAGTACCGACAGGGGGTCTACGTACGAGCAGTACTTC
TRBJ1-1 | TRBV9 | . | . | CASSPGGGLPAGEAFF | TGTGCCAGCAGCCCGGGAGGGGGGCTACCTGCGGGGGAAGCTTTCTTT
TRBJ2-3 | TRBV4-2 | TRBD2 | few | CASSQGTSVSDTQYF | TGTGCCAGCAGCCAAGGGACTAGCGTATCGGATACGCAGTATTTT
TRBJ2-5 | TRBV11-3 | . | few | CASSKRQVEEETQYF | TGTGCCAGCAGCAAGCGACAGGTGGAGGAAGAGACCCAGTACTTC
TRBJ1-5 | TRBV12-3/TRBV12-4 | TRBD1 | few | CASSPIGAGGYSNQPQHF | TGTGCCAGCAGTCCCATCGGGGCAGGGGGCTATAGCAATCAGCCCCAGCATTTT
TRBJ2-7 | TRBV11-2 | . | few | CASSRGGGLYEQYF | TGTGCCAGCAGTCGAGGAGGGGGTCTCTACGAGCAGTACTTC
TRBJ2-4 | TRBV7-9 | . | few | CASSLEAGKKAKNIQYF | TGTGCCAGCAGCTTAGAGGCGGGGAAGAAGGCCAAAAACATTCAGTACTTC
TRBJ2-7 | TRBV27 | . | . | CASSLGLGFEQYF | TGTGCCAGCAGTTTGGGACTCGGGTTCGAGCAGTACTTC
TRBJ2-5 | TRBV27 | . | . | CASSQLQGTQYF | TGTGCCAGCAGTCAGCTACAGGGGACCCAGTACTTC
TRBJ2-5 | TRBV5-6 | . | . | CASSPGGEAETQYF | TGTGCCAGCAGCCCCGGAGGGGAGGCGGAGACCCAGTACTTC
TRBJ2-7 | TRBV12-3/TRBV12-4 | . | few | CASSLRARAYEQYF | TGTGCCAGCAGTTTAAGGGCCAGGGCCTACGAGCAGTACTTC
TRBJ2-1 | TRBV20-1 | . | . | CSARDLRKAYNEQFF | TGCAGTGCTAGAGATCTTCGAAAAGCTTACAATGAGCAGTTCTTC
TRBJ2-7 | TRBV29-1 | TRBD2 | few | CSVIAGGTSEQYF | TGCAGCGTTATAGCGGGAGGGACCTCCGAGCAGTACTTC
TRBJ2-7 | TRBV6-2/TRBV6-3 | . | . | CASSYDFDFYEQYF | TGTGCCAGCAGTTACGACTTTGACTTCTACGAGCAGTACTTC
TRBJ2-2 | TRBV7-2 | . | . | CASSFMGDSTGELFF | TGTGCCAGCAGCTTCATGGGAGACAGCACCGGGGAGCTGTTTTTT
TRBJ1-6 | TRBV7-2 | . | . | CASSLAVWSSPLHF | TGTGCCAGCAGCTTGGCAGTTTGGTCTTCACCCCTCCACTTT
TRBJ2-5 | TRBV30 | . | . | CAWSSAPRAAQYF | TGTGCCTGGAGTTCCGCCCCTCGGGCGGCGCAGTACTTC
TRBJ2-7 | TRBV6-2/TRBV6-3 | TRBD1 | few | CASSYPRTGKEGEQYF | TGTGCCAGCAGTTACCCCCGGACAGGAAAAGAAGGCGAGCAGTACTTC
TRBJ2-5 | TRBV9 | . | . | CASSVGGSSVYNEQYF | TGTGCCAGCAGCGTAGGAGGGAGTTCCGTATACAATGAGCAGTACTTC
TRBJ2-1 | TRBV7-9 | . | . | CAGGTRGDEQFF | TGTGCCGGAGGGACACGCGGGGATGAGCAGTTCTTC
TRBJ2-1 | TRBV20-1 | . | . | CSAQMWSPNPGPYNEQFF | TGCAGTGCCCAAATGTGGAGCCCCAACCCCGGACCGTACAATGAGCAGTTCTTC
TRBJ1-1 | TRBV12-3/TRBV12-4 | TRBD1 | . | CASSLTLTGDNTEAFF | TGTGCCAGCAGCTTAACCTTAACAGGGGATAACACTGAAGCTTTCTTT